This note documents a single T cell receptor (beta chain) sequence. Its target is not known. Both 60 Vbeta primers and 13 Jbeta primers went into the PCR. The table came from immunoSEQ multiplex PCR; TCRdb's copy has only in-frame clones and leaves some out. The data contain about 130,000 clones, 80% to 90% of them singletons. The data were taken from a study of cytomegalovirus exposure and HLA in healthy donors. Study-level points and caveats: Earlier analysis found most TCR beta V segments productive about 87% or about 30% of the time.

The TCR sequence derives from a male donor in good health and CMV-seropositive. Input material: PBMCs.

The CDR3 reads CASSSRTGKGEQYF. In DNA form, the CDR3 reads TGTGCCAGCAGCTCCCGGACAGGCAAGGGCGAGCAGTACTTC. This rearrangement joins TRBV13 to TRBJ2-7; 7 nucleotides agree with TRBD1. The V and J ends lost 4 bases and 6 bases, in that order; junction bases with no gene match: 9. The CDR3 extends over 14 amino acids. Germline V gene sequence: CDR1 PRHDT, CDR2 FYEKMQ (reference sequence).